This TCR beta chain was documented in a study of blood T cell repertoires in COVID-19 (dated by TCRdb to the early 2020s). The study in broad terms: Samples from collaborators originated in the United States, Italy and Spain and spanned both the acute and convalescent phases of COVID-19. The material from the prospective study consisted of cDNA or gDNA derived from T cells, B-cell-depleted T cells, or PBMCs. Subjects who had been exposed to COVID-19, were actively infected with it, or had recovered from it provided the deeply sampled blood TCRbeta repertoires that made up the dataset. A freely available public database, intended as a resource for researchers studying the immune response to SARS-CoV-2, is where the repertoires were released. Samples came from the ongoing ImmuneRACE study (first 160 participants) plus 1,254 subjects from 6 global collaborators. Sample metadata almost always included a de-identified subject ID, COVID-19 status, age in years and sex. Where available, HLA class I and class II types were taken from metadata supplied by the sample provider and were not determined by assay-based typing.

One collaborating source in Seattle enrolled patients while the patients were actively infected and followed the patients over time throughout the course of disease. Each collaborating institution followed its own protocols to collect whole blood in K2EDTA tubes. For TCRbeta analysis, collaborators shipped samples in one of three forms: frozen whole blood, isolated PBMCs, or DNA extracted from either of those sample types. A few counts support this clone. This receptor's antigen is unknown. Base qualities are missing; no much larger clone stands one base away. General study outcomes and caveats: The quantity of clinical and demographic metadata differed by source and by participant and was supplied without curation.

TCRbeta CDR3 regions were amplified from genomic DNA using the immunoSEQ Assay, a bias-controlled multiplex PCR. As for the original processing: Nucleated cell counts per sample were estimated from amplification of reference gene primers within the assay. To quantify the absolute abundance of each unique TCRbeta CDR3 rearrangement, sequence reads were collapsed and filtered. Productive Simpson clonality was computed per sample as the square root of Simpson's diversity index over productive rearrangements. TCRdb took this table from immuneACCESS and kept in-frame rearrangements with V and J called. Such tables lack part of the clones; where checked against another copy, unresolved V genes explain under half of the gap, and the rest is unexplained. That table gives V, J and clone size, and the DNA gave D and trimming. Present in this sample are roughly 330,000 clones, 87% of which were seen just once. Roughly 8.9% of the sample comes from the top ten.

The CDR3 runs 13 residues from the cysteine to the phenylalanine. This entry keeps only the CDR3 DNA: 39 bases, framed from base 1. Sequences SEHNR (CDR1) and FQNEAQ (CDR2) are obtained from the germline V gene (reference sequence). Trimming removed 10 bases from V and 6 bases from J; the gene matches leave 6 bases unexplained. The origin of this receptor is a man aged 25 to 40 with COVID-19, enrolled during active disease. Material: peripheral blood. The chain couples TRBV7-9 to TRBJ2-1, with TRBD1 identical over 10 junction bases. At the DNA level, the sequence is TGTGCCACCGGGGGGACAGGGGTCAATGAGCAGTTCTTC. Translated, this is CATGGTGVNEQFF.